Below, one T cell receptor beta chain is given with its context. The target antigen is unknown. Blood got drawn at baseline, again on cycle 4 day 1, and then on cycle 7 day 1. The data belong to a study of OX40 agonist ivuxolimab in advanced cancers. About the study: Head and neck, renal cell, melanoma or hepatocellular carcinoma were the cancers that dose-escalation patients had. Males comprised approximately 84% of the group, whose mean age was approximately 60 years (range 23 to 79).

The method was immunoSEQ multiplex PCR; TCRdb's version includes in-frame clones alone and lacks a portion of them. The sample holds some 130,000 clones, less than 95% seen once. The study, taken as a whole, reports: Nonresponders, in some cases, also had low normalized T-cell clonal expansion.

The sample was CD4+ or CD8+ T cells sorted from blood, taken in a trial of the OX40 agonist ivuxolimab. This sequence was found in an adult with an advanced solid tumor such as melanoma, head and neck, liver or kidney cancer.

CDR3 nucleotide sequence: TGTGCCAGCAGCTTAAGAAGGGAGGAGACCCAGTACTTC. This translates into CASSLRREETQYF. The chain couples TRBV7-3 to TRBJ2-5, with D possibly TRBD2 on 5 matching bases. V shed 1 base and J shed 5 bases, with 8 bases lying between them. Germline CDR1 is SGHTA and CDR2 is FQGTGA. There are 13 residues in the CDR3.